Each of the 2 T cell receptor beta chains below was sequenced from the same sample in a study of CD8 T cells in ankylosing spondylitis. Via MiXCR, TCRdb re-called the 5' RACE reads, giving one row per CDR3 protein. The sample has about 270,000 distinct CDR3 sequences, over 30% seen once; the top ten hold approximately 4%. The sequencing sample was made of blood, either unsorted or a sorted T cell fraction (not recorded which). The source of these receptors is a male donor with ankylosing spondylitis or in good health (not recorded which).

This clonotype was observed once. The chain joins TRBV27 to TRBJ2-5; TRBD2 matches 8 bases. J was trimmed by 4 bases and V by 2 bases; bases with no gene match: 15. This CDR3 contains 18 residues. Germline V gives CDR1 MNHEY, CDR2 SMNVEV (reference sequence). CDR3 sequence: CASSLRFYGGAAGETQYF. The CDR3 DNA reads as TGTGCCAGCAGTTTAAGGTTCTACGGGGGGGCTGCGGGAGAGACCCAGTACTTC.

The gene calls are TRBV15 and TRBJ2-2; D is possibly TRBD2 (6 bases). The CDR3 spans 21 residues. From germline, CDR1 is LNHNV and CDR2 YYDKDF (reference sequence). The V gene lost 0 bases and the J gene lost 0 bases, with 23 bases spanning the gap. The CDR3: CATSRDLIGDWGITNTGELFF. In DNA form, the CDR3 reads TGTGCCACCAGCAGAGATCTGATTGGGGACTGGGGGATCACGAACACCGGGGAGCTGTTTTTT.